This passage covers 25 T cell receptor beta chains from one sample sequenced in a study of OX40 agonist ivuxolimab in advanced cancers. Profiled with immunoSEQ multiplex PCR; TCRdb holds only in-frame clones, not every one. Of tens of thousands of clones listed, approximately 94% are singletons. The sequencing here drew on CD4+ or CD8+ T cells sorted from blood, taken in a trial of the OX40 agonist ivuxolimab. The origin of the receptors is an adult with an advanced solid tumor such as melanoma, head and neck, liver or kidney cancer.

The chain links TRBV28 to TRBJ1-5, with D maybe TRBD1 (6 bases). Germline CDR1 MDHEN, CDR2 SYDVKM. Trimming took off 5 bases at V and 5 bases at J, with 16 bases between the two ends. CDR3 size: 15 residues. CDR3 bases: TGTGCCAGCAGTCCGAGGGACACCCAATATCAGCCCCAGCATTTT. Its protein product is CASSPRDTQYQPQHF.

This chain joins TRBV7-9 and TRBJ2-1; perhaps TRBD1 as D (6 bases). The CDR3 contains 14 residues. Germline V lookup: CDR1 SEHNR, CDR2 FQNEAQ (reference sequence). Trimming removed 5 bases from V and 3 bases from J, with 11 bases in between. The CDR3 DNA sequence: TGTGCCAGCAGCATCACAGGGTTCTACAATGAGCAGTTCTTC. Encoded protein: CASSITGFYNEQFF.

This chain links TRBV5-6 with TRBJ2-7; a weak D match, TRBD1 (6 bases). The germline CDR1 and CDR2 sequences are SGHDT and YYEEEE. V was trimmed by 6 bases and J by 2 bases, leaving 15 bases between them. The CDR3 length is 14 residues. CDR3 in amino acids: CASKNARDTYEQYF. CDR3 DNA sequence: TGTGCCAGCAAAAACGCCCGGGACACCTACGAGCAGTACTTC.

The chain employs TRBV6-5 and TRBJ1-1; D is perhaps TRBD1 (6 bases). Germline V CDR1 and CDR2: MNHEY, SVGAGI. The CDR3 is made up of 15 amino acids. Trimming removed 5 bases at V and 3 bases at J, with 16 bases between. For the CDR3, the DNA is TGTGCCAGCAGTCAGTCCAGGGGTCTGGACACTGAAGCTTTCTTT. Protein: CASSQSRGLDTEAFF.

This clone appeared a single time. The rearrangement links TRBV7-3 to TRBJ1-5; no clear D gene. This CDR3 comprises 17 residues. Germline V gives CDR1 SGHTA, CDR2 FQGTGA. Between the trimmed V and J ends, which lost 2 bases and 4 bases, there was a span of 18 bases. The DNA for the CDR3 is TGTGCCAGCAGCTTAGGGCGGCGACCCATCCGAAATCAGCCCCAGCATTTT. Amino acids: CASSLGRRPIRNQPQHF.

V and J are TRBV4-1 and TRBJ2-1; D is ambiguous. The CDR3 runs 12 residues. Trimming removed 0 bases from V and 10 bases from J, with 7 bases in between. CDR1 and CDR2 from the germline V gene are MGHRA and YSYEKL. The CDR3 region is CASSQDTVEQFF. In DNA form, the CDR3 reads TGCGCCAGCAGCCAAGATACCGTAGAGCAGTTCTTC.

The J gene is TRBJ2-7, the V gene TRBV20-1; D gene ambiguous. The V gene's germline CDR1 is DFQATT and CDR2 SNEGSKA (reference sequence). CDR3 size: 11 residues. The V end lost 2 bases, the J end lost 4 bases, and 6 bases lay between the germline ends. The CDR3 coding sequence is TGCAGTGCTAGATGGGCATACGAGCAGTACTTC. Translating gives CSARWAYEQYF.

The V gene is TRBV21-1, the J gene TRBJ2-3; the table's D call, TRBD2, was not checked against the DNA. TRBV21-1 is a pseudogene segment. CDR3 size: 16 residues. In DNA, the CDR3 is TGTGCCAGCAGCAGCCCCCGGGGGAGGTCCACAGATACGCAGTATTTT. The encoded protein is CASSSPRGRSTDTQYF.

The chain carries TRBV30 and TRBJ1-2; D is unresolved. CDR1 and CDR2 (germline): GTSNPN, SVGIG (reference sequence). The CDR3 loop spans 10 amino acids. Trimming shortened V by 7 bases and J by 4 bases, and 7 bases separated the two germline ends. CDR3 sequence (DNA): TGTGCCTCACAGCTCTATGGCTACACCTTC. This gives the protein CASQLYGYTF.

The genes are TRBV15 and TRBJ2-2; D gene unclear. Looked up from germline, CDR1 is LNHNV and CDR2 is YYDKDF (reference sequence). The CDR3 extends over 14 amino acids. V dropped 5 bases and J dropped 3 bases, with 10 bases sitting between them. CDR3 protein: CATSPDGYTGELFF. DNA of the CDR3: TGTGCCACCAGCCCAGACGGATACACCGGGGAGCTGTTTTTT.

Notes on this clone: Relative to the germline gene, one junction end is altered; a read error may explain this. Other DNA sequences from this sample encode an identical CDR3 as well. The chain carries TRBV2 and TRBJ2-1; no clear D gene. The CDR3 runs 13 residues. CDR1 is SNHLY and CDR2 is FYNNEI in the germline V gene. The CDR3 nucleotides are TGTGCTAGCAGCCTAGGGTCCTACAATGAGCAGTTCTTC. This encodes CASSLGSYNEQFF.

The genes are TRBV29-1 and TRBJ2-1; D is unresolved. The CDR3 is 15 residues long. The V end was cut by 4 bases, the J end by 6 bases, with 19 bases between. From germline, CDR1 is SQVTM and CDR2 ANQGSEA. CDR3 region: CSVVDGIKGINEQFF. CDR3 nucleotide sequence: TGCAGCGTTGTGGATGGGATAAAGGGTATCAATGAGCAGTTCTTC.

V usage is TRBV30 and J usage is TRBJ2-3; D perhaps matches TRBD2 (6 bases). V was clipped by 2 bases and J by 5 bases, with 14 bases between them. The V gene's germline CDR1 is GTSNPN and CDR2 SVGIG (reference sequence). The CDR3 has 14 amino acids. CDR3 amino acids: CAWSNQLAGDTQYF. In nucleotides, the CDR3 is TGTGCCTGGAGTAATCAACTAGCAGGAGATACGCAGTATTTT.

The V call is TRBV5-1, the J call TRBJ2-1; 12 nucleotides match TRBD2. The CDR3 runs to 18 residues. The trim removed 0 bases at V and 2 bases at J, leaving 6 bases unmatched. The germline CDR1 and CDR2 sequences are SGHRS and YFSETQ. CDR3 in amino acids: CASSLGPLAGGPYNEQFF. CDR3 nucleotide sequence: TGCGCCAGCAGCTTGGGGCCGCTAGCGGGAGGGCCCTACAATGAGCAGTTCTTC. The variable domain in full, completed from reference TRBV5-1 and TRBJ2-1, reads KAGVTQTPRYLIKTRGQQVTLSCSPISGHRSVSWYQQTPGQGLQFLFEYFSETQRNKGNFPGRFSGRQFSNSRSEMNVSTLELGDSALYLCASSLGPLAGGPYNEQFFGPGTRLTVL.

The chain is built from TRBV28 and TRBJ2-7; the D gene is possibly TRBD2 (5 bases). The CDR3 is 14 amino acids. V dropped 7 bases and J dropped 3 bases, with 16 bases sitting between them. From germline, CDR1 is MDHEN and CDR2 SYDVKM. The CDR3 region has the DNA TGTGCCAGCACCTGGGGTGAAGGAGGCTACGAGCAGTACTTC. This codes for CASTWGEGGYEQYF.

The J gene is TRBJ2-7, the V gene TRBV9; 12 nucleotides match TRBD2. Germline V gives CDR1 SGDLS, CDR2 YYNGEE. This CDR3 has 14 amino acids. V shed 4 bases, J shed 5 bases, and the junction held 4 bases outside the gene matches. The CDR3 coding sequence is TGTGCCAGCAGCCCGCGACTAGCGGGAGACGAGCAGTACTTC. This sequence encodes CASSPRLAGDEQYF.

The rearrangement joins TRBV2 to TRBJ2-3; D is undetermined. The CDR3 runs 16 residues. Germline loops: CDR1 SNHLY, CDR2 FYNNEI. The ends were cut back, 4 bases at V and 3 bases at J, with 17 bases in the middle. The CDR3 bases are TGTGCCAGCAGTGTCGCAATCCAGGATGGAACAGATACGCAGTATTTT. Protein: CASSVAIQDGTDTQYF.

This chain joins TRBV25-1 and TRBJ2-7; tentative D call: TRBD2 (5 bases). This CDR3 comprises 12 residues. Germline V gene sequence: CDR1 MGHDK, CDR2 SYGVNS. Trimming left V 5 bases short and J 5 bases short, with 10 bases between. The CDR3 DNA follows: TGTGCCAGCAGTTCTGCGGGCGACGAGCAGTACTTC. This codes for CASSSAGDEQYF.

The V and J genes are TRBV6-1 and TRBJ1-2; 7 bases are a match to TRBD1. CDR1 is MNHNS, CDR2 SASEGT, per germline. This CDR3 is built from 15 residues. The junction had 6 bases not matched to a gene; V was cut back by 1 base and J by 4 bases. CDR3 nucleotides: TGTGCCAGCAGTGAAGGGGGACAGACGGTCTATGGCTACACCTTC. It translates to CASSEGGQTVYGYTF.

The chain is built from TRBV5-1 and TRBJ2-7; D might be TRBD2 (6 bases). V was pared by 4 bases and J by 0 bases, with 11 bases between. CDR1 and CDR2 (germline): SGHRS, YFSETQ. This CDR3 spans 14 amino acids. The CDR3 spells CASSGSGSSYEQYF. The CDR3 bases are TGCGCCAGCAGCGGTAGCGGCTCCTCCTACGAGCAGTACTTC.

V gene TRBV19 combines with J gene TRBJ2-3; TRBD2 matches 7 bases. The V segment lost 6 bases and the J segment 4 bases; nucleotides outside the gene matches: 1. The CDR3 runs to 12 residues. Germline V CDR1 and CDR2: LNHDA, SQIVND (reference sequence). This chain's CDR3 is CASRGLSDTQYF. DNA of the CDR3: TGTGCCAGTAGGGGACTATCAGATACGCAGTATTTT.

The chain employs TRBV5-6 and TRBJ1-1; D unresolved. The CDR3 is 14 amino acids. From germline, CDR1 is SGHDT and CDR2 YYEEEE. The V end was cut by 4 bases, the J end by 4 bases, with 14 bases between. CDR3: CASSRPTWGTEAFF. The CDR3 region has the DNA TGTGCCAGCAGCCGACCGACCTGGGGCACTGAAGCTTTCTTT.

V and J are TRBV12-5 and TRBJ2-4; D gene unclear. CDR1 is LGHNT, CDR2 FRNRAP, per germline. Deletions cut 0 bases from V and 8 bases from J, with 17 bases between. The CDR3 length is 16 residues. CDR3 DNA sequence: TGTGCTAGTGGTTTGGTCCCCGACCTCCCGGTGTACATTCAGTACTTC. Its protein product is CASGLVPDLPVYIQYF.

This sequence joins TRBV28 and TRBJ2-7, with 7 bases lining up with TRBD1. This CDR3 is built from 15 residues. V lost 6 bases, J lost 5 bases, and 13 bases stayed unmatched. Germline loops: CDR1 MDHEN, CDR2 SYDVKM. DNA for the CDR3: TGTGCCAGCAGCTATCTAGGGACAGCCGCAGACGAGCAGTACTTC. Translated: CASSYLGTAADEQYF.

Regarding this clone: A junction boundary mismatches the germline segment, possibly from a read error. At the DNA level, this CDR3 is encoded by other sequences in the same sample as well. The CDR3 DNA reads as TGTGCCAGCAGACAGGGGACGATAGCCAAAAACATTCAGTACTTT. The encoded protein is CASRQGTIAKNIQYF. V gene TRBV6-1 combines with J gene TRBJ2-4; 7 bases are shared with TRBD1. The germline V gene has CDR1 MNHNS and CDR2 SASEGT. The CDR3 is 15 amino acids.